These 15 T cell receptor beta chains came from one sample sequenced in a study of T cell clonality in common variable immunodeficiency. These receptors lack a known antigen. Study-wide results and caveats: Common variable immunodeficiency TCR beta sequences reportedly had fewer deletions and N-nucleotide insertions.

Produced via immunoSEQ multiplex PCR; TCRdb's table is partial and in-frame only. There are 40,000 or so clones in the sample, none observed a single time. The sample was peripheral blood mononuclear cells. The receptor source for this set is a human donor with common variable immunodeficiency.

This clone was detected ten times or more. The read finishes 3 residues shy of the CDR3 end, and the germline J gene is used to complete it. The V and J genes are TRBV30 and TRBJ2-2; no definite D call. The CDR3 totals 14 residues. In germline, CDR1 is GTSNPN, CDR2 SVGIG (reference sequence). Deletions cut 3 bases from V and 0 bases from J, with 8 bases between. CDR3 protein: CAWRVGPNTGELFF. The CDR3 DNA, read in part, is TGTGCCTGGAGGGTTGGGCCGAACACCGGGGAG.

On this clone itself: The CDR3 extends 3 residues past the end of the read, so its final part is completed from the germline J gene. The chain couples TRBV7-8 to TRBJ2-5; TRBD2 might be the D (6 bases). V dropped 2 bases and J dropped 1 base, with 11 bases sitting between them. The CDR3 contains 15 residues. The germline V gene encodes CDR1 SGHVS and CDR2 FQNEAQ. CDR3 DNA (partial): TGTGCCAGCAGCTTATCTGGGGGGTCCCAAGAGACC. Its protein is CASSLSGGSQET. The CDR3 in full is CASSLSGGSQETQYF.

This clone was seen repeatedly, ten times or more. Coverage ceases 3 residues before the CDR3 finishes, and the germline J gene fills in the end. V gene TRBV2 combines with J gene TRBJ2-1; the match to TRBD2 covers 7 bases. The germline V gene encodes CDR1 SNHLY and CDR2 FYNNEI. The CDR3 is made up of 13 amino acids. The junction had 2 bases not matched to a gene; V was cut back by 4 bases and J by 5 bases. The CDR3: CASSVGGDNEQFF. The sequenced part of the CDR3 DNA is TGTGCCAGCAGTGTGGGGGGGGACAATGAG.

This clone was counted a few times. The observed sequence ends 3 residues before the CDR3 terminus, with the missing tail filled in from the germline J gene. The genes are TRBV6-1 and TRBJ2-3, with 8 positions matching TRBD1. The V segment lost 1 base and the J segment 2 bases; nucleotides outside the gene matches: 8. CDR1 is MNHNS, CDR2 SASEGT, per germline. The CDR3 totals 17 residues. Incomplete CDR3 DNA: TGTGCCAGCAGTGAAGAATTAAACAGGGGGTACACAGATACG. This encodes CASSEELNRGYTDT. The CDR3 as a whole reads CASSEELNRGYTDTQYF.

As to this clone: Read data end 3 residues before the CDR3 end; the end is taken from the germline J gene. The chain employs TRBV30 and TRBJ1-6, with TRBD1 matching 9 bases. Germline CDR1 is GTSNPN and CDR2 is SVGIG (reference sequence). V was pared by 4 bases and J by 4 bases, with 8 bases of the junction left unmatched. The CDR3 contains 16 residues. This CDR3 is CAWTIQGAAYNSPLHF. The sequenced CDR3 bases are TGTGCCTGGACCATACAGGGGGCGGCTTATAATTCACCC.

This clone was seen a handful of times. The CDR3 end falls 3 residues outside the read, so it is completed with the germline J gene. The V call is TRBV19, the J call TRBJ2-5; 11 bases match TRBD1. CDR1 LNHDA and CDR2 SQIVND come from the germline V gene (reference sequence). Losses at the gene ends were 5 bases for V and 5 bases for J; bases not matched to a gene: 10. CDR3 length equals 16 residues. CDR3 DNA (partial): TGTGCCAGTAGTCTCAGGACAGGGGGCGCTTGGGAGACC. This gives the protein CASSLRTGGAWET. The entire CDR3 protein is CASSLRTGGAWETQYF.

This clone appeared a few times. With the read ending 3 residues before the CDR3 end, the germline J gene is used to fill in that end. The chain uses TRBV7-9 and TRBJ1-3; weak D call: TRBD1 (5 bases). V lost 10 bases and J 1 base, leaving 14 bases between the germline ends. Germline CDR1 is SEHNR and CDR2 is FQNEAQ (reference sequence). This CDR3 is built from 14 residues. The covered CDR3 bases are TGTGCCACCAACCTCGGGGGGTCTGGAAACACC. Translated, it gives CATNLGGSGNT. In full, the CDR3 reads CATNLGGSGNTIYF.

This clone was seen more than once but under ten times. The read finishes 3 residues shy of the CDR3 end, and the germline J gene is used to complete it. This chain connects TRBV30 to TRBJ2-1, with a tentative D call TRBD1 (6 bases). V was trimmed by 3 bases and J by 9 bases, leaving 18 bases between them. The germline V gene has CDR1 GTSNPN and CDR2 SVGIG (reference sequence). The CDR3 consists of 14 residues. CDR3 region: CAWRRGSRQGEQFF. The covered CDR3 bases are TGTGCCTGGAGGAGGGGGAGCCGTCAGGGTGAG.

This clone was seen ten or more times. Coverage ceases 3 residues before the CDR3 finishes, and the germline J gene fills in the end. The V gene is TRBV29-1, the J gene TRBJ2-3; 11 bases are shared with TRBD2. The CDR3 totals 15 residues. V lost 4 bases, J lost 6 bases, and 9 bases stayed unmatched. The V gene's germline CDR1 is SQVTM and CDR2 ANQGSEA. This CDR3 is CSVVGTSGGGDTQYF. The sequenced part of the CDR3 DNA is TGCAGCGTTGTAGGGACTAGCGGAGGAGGGGATACG.

With respect to this clone: The missing CDR3 end, 3 residues past where the read stops, is filled in from the germline J gene. V usage is TRBV2 and J usage is TRBJ1-5, with 7 bases that match TRBD1. CDR1 is SNHLY, CDR2 FYNNEI, per germline. The trim removed 5 bases at V and 5 bases at J, leaving 3 bases unmatched. CDR3 size: 13 residues. The DNA read from the CDR3 is TGTGCCAGCAGTCCCGGGACAGATCAGCCC. It specifies CASSPGTDQP. The entire CDR3 reads CASSPGTDQPQHF.

In its sample, this clone was seen many times. The sequenced part of the CDR3 DNA is TGCAGTGCTGGTAGAGGGGGCAAAGGC. This gives the protein CSAGRGGKG. The whole CDR3 protein reads CSAGRGGKGYTF. This chain connects TRBV20-1 to TRBJ1-2; 7 nucleotides align to TRBD1. The read halts 3 residues ahead of the CDR3 end, with the missing end drawn from the germline J gene. The V gene's germline CDR1 is DFQATT and CDR2 SNEGSKA (reference sequence). The CDR3 contains 12 residues.

This clone was seen only a few times. The read gets to within 3 residues of the CDR3 end, and the germline J gene fills in the rest. The rearrangement links TRBV7-9 to TRBJ2-5; 11 bases align to TRBD2. Germline-derived CDR1 and CDR2 are SEHNR and FQNEAQ (reference sequence). CDR3 length: 15 amino acids. The trim removed 5 bases at V and 2 bases at J, leaving 4 bases unmatched. CDR3 sequence reads: CASSPSGRSQETQYF. CDR3 DNA, as far as it was read: TGTGCCAGCAGCCCTAGCGGGAGGAGTCAAGAGACC.

In its sample, this clone was seen a few times. The read gets to within 3 residues of the CDR3 end, and the germline J gene fills in the rest. The rearrangement joins TRBV19 to TRBJ2-7; 7 bases are shared with TRBD1. V was pared by 3 bases and J by 2 bases, with 4 bases of the junction left unmatched. CDR1 LNHDA and CDR2 SQIVND come from the germline V gene (reference sequence). The CDR3 spans 14 residues. Partial CDR3 DNA: TGTGCCAGTAGTATGAGGGACAGAGCCTACGAG. It translates to CASSMRDRAYE. The entire CDR3 sequence reads CASSMRDRAYEQYF. The entire variable domain, with the rest obtained from reference TRBV19 and TRBJ2-7, is as follows: DGGITQSPKYLFRKEGQNVTLSCEQNLNHDAMYWYRQDPGQGLRLIYYSQIVNDFQKGDIAEGYSVSREKKESFPLTVTSAQKNPTAFYLCASSMRDRAYEQYFGPGTRLTVT.

In regard to this clone: With the read ending 3 residues before the CDR3 end, the germline J gene is used to fill in that end. The chain has TRBV10-2 and TRBJ2-1, with TRBD2 matching 9 bases. Germline V gene data show CDR1 as WSHSY and CDR2 as SAAADI. The CDR3 length is 17 residues. The junction had 15 bases not matched to a gene; V was cut back by 3 bases and J by 9 bases. The covered CDR3 bases are TGCGCCAGCAGTGATCGATTCATAGCGGGAGAAGCGCCTGAG. It yields the protein CASSDRFIAGEAPE. The full-length CDR3 reads as CASSDRFIAGEAPEQFF.

This clone was observed at least ten times. Coverage ceases 3 residues before the CDR3 finishes, and the germline J gene fills in the end. This rearrangement joins TRBV6-1 to TRBJ2-5, with 7 bases fitting TRBD1. The CDR3 loop spans 14 amino acids. The germline CDR1 and CDR2 sequences are MNHNS and SASEGT. J gave up 5 bases and V 3 bases, and 6 bases lay outside the gene matches. CDR3 sequence: CASSDTGARETQYF. The part of the CDR3 DNA that was read is TGTGCCAGCAGTGATACAGGGGCGAGGGAGACC.